The 30 T cell receptor beta chains given below trace back to one sample, sequenced in a study of monozygotic twins with inflammatory bowel disease. TCRdb re-called the 5' RACE reads; one entry per CDR3 protein, DNA not given. Here the sample table reports some 200,000 distinct CDR3 sequences. The sequenced material came from blood. These TCRs come from a human donor with ulcerative colitis or Crohn's disease, or a healthy co-twin of an affected twin (not recorded which).

The chain is built from TRBV11-2 and TRBJ2-5; checking the TCRdb D call of TRBD2 is not possible without DNA. The CDR3 is 19 residues long. Germline CDR1 reads SGHAT; CDR2 reads FQNNGV. CDR3: CASSLQLAGGAYLRETQYF.

The J gene is TRBJ1-2, the V gene TRBV20-1; TCRdb reports TRBD1, a call that lacks DNA to check it against. This CDR3 region has 15 residues. Germline V gene data show CDR1 as DFQATT and CDR2 as SNEGSKA (reference sequence). The CDR3 sequence: CSASTTGQGVGGYTF.

The CDR3 reads CSAPGLATYEQYF. The chain joins TRBV20-1 to TRBJ2-7; the TCRdb D gene call, TRBD2, has no DNA to confirm it. CDR3 size: 13 residues. Germline assignment: CDR1 DFQATT and CDR2 SNEGSKA (reference sequence).

CDR3 in amino acids: CAISEDRQGRAFF. V usage is TRBV10-3 and J usage is TRBJ1-1; TCRdb gives TRBD1 as the D gene, but with no DNA this cannot be confirmed. Germline V gene sequence: CDR1 ENHRY, CDR2 SYGVKD. This CDR3 has 13 residues.

The gene calls are TRBV6-1 and TRBJ2-1; the D call of TRBD2 rests on TCRdb alone, since no DNA is present to check it. Germline V CDR1 and CDR2: MNHNS, SASEGT. CDR3 length equals 15 residues. CDR3 sequence: CASSPPGLAMNEQFF.

V usage is TRBV19 and J usage is TRBJ1-2. Germline assignment: CDR1 LNHDA and CDR2 SQIVND (reference sequence). This CDR3 has 15 amino acids. The chain's CDR3 is CASSIYPSVNYGYTF.

The rearrangement links TRBV2 to TRBJ1-2; TCRdb outputs TRBD1, but without DNA this stays unchecked. The germline gives CDR1 SNHLY, CDR2 FYNNEI. The CDR3 extends over 13 amino acids. The chain's CDR3 is CASSENRRYGYTF.

This rearrangement joins TRBV5-1 to TRBJ2-1. The germline CDR1 and CDR2 sequences are SGHRS and YFSETQ. CDR3 length: 14 residues. The CDR3 spells CASSLEAAANEQFF.

The V gene is TRBV5-1, the J gene TRBJ1-2; TCRdb calls TRBD1, which cannot be checked without DNA. The CDR3 runs 15 residues. The germline V gene encodes CDR1 SGHRS and CDR2 YFSETQ. CDR3 residues: CASSLAGQGDYGYTF.

This chain joins TRBV19 and TRBJ2-1; the TCRdb call, TRBD1, lacks DNA for checking. The CDR3 totals 13 residues. Germline V gene lookup returns CDR1 LNHDA and CDR2 SQIVND (reference sequence). The CDR3 loop reads CASSIFVWDRKFF. The full variable domain, with the rest looked up from reference TRBV19 and TRBJ2-1, is DGGITQSPKYLFRKEGQNVTLSCEQNLNHDAMYWYRQDPGQGLRLIYYSQIVNDFQKGDIAEGYSVSREKKESFPLTVTSAQKNPTAFYLCASSIFVWDRKFFGPGTRLTVL.

The CDR3 loop reads CASSYSWPGGVSSYNEQFF. The chain has TRBV6-5 and TRBJ2-1; TCRdb names TRBD2, which stays unverified in the absence of DNA. CDR1 is MNHEY, CDR2 SVGAGI, per germline. The CDR3 has 19 residues.

The chain recombines TRBV18 with TRBJ2-7; no DNA is available, so the TRBD1 call from TCRdb remains unchecked. The CDR3 totals 16 residues. CDR1 KGHSH and CDR2 LQKENI come from the germline V gene. CDR3 protein: CASSLGTGAYSYEQYF.

This chain uses TRBV11-2 with TRBJ2-1; no DNA is available, so the TRBD2 call from TCRdb remains unchecked. CDR3 length: 17 amino acids. Per the germline V gene, CDR1 is SGHAT and CDR2 is FQNNGV. CDR3 loop: CASSSTGTSGLINEQFF.

The V gene is TRBV11-2, the J gene TRBJ2-3; TCRdb proposes TRBD2, but this gene call is untestable without DNA. The CDR3 covers 19 residues. Germline CDR1 SGHAT, CDR2 FQNNGV. CDR3 sequence reads: CASSLRPGTSGVSTDTQYF.

The chain has TRBV7-2 and TRBJ2-1; TCRdb selects TRBD2, and the lack of DNA leaves this call unchecked. CDR1 SGHTA and CDR2 FQGNSA come from the germline V gene. This CDR3 spans 16 amino acids. The CDR3 is CASSQTSGVWYNEQFF.

The rearrangement links TRBV6-6 to TRBJ1-4; the D call from TCRdb, TRBD1, cannot be confirmed without DNA. The CDR3 loop spans 14 amino acids. CDR1 and CDR2 (germline): MNHNY, SVGAGI (reference sequence). The CDR3 protein is CASRGGSVGEKLFF.

The chain uses TRBV27 and TRBJ1-6. There are 15 residues in the CDR3. CDR1 is MNHEY and CDR2 is SMNVEV in the germline V gene (reference sequence). This chain's CDR3 is CASSLNRLGGSPLHF.

The V gene is TRBV10-3, the J gene TRBJ2-7; there is no DNA to check the TCRdb D call of TRBD1. There are 15 residues in the CDR3. CDR1 ENHRY and CDR2 SYGVKD come from the germline V gene. Here the CDR3 reads CAISPGVGYGNEQYF.

This rearrangement joins TRBV12-3 or TRBV12-4 to TRBJ2-7; TCRdb designates TRBD2, a call that cannot be tested without DNA. This CDR3 is built from 15 residues. The CDR3 loop is CASSFGGGVAGEQYF.

V is TRBV3-1 and J is TRBJ1-6. This CDR3 has 14 residues. Germline CDR1 LGHDT, CDR2 YNNKEL (reference sequence). CDR3 sequence: CASSQIDRNSPLHF.

V gene TRBV6-4 combines with J gene TRBJ1-1; no DNA is available, so the TRBD1 call from TCRdb remains unchecked. The CDR3 covers 15 residues. Per germline, CDR1 MRHNA and CDR2 SNTAGT. The CDR3 sequence: CASIIQGQENTEAFF.

CDR3 region: CSARISDTEAFF. The gene calls are TRBV20-1 and TRBJ1-1. The germline V gene encodes CDR1 DFQATT and CDR2 SNEGSKA (reference sequence). This CDR3 region has 12 residues.

The CDR3 is CASSLGWQDNEKLFF. The chain is built from TRBV5-1 and TRBJ1-4. CDR3 length equals 15 residues. Germline values: CDR1 SGHRS, CDR2 YFSETQ.

CDR3 protein: CSVSGLANEKLFF. The rearrangement uses TRBV29-1 and TRBJ1-4. The CDR3 length is 13 residues. Germline lookup yields CDR1 SQVTM and CDR2 ANQGSEA. The whole variable domain, remainder taken from reference TRBV29-1 and TRBJ1-4, is SAVISQKPSRDICQRGTSLTIQCQVDSQVTMMFWYRQQPGQSLTLIATANQGSEATYESGFVIDKFPISRPNLTFSTLTVSNMSPEDSSIYLCSVSGLANEKLFFGSGTQLSVL.

The chain carries TRBV6-2 or TRBV6-3 and TRBJ2-1; the D call of TRBD1 rests on TCRdb alone, since no DNA is present to check it. This CDR3 contains 17 residues. Germline V gene sequence: CDR1 MNHEY, CDR2 SVGEGT. CDR3 loop: CASSYSTREESYNEQFF.

The chain employs TRBV3-1 and TRBJ2-2; without DNA, the TCRdb call of TRBD1 cannot be checked. Germline V gene data show CDR1 as LGHDT and CDR2 as YNNKEL (reference sequence). There are 17 residues in the CDR3. The CDR3 is CASSQDHQGHGTGELFF.

The chain carries TRBV27 and TRBJ1-5; no DNA is available, so the TRBD1 call from TCRdb remains unchecked. Germline V gene data show CDR1 as MNHEY and CDR2 as SMNVEV (reference sequence). The CDR3 runs to 15 residues. The CDR3 sequence: CASRPQGASNQPQHF.

V and J are TRBV7-9 and TRBJ2-1; TCRdb returns TRBD1, unconfirmable since there is no DNA. The CDR3 length is 15 residues. Germline values: CDR1 SEHNR, CDR2 FQNEAQ (reference sequence). CDR3 in amino acids: CASTEGGAGINEQFF.

The rearrangement joins TRBV12-3 or TRBV12-4 to TRBJ1-1; absent DNA, TCRdb's TRBD1 call cannot be checked. The CDR3 loop spans 14 amino acids. This chain's CDR3 is CASSFPGGRLEAFF.

The rearrangement uses TRBV12-3 or TRBV12-4 and TRBJ2-7. The CDR3 is 11 amino acids. CDR3 amino acids: CASSLPTEQYF.